Presented here are 5 T cell receptor beta chains from one specimen sequenced in a study of blood T cell repertoires in COVID-19. Clones were read by immunoSEQ multiplex PCR, and TCRdb kept only the in-frame ones, dropping some. This table has a few hundred thousand clones, around 90% appearing once. Sample: PBMCs or T cells enriched from blood (not recorded which). The receptors come from a woman aged 25 to 39 who had recovered from COVID-19.

CDR3 sequence (DNA): TGTGCCAGCACTCGGGACAGGGGGTCCGACGAGCAGTACTTC. Residues: CASTRDRGSDEQYF. V and J are TRBV6-5 and TRBJ2-7, with TRBD1 identical over 11 bases. V lost 7 bases, J lost 5 bases, and 7 bases stayed unmatched. This CDR3 is 14 amino acids long. CDR1 MNHEY and CDR2 SVGAGI come from the germline V gene.

As concerns this clone: The junction and the germline gene differ at one end; a read error may be behind it. The rearrangement joins TRBV5-4 to TRBJ1-1, with 12 bases aligning to TRBD1. The germline V gene has CDR1 SGHNT and CDR2 YYREEE (reference sequence). CDR3 length: 16 residues. Here the CDR3 reads CASSPRDRGQNAEAFF. The CDR3 DNA is TGTGCCAGCAGCCCCCGGGACAGGGGGCAGAACGCTGAAGCTTTCTTT.

The chain employs TRBV30 and TRBJ2-3; the match to TRBD1 covers 10 bases. The CDR3 is 15 residues long. With V trimmed by 7 bases and J by 7 bases, 14 bases remained unmatched. Germline values: CDR1 GTSNPN, CDR2 SVGIG (reference sequence). This CDR3 reads CASTQGQGFVNTQYF. CDR3 DNA: TGTGCCTCGACCCAGGGACAGGGGTTTGTAAATACGCAGTATTTT.

The gene calls are TRBV7-2 and TRBJ1-2; TRBD1 matches 7 bases. Losses at the gene ends were 4 bases for V and 4 bases for J; bases not matched to a gene: 3. This CDR3 is built from 13 residues. Germline V gene data show CDR1 as SGHTA and CDR2 as FQGNSA. The CDR3 bases are TGTGCCAGCAGCTACCGGGACAGCTATGGCTACACCTTC. Translated: CASSYRDSYGYTF.

This clone was counted between two and nine times. In DNA, the CDR3 is TGTGCCAGCAGCGTAGGGGACACCTATGGCTACACCTTC. This gives the protein CASSVGDTYGYTF. The chain carries TRBV9 and TRBJ1-2, with D perhaps TRBD1 (6 bases). V lost 0 bases to trimming and J lost 4 bases, with 7 bases between them. The V gene's germline CDR1 is SGDLS and CDR2 YYNGEE. The CDR3 extends over 13 amino acids.